Presented here are 10 T cell receptor beta chains from one specimen sequenced in a study of shared clonotypes between healthy human individuals. Profiling relied on immunoSEQ multiplex PCR, and the TCRdb table lists in-frame clones only, not all of them. The sample records about 380,000 clones, about 96% being singletons. The sequenced sample was memory CD8+ T cells sorted from blood. Subset reported: CD45RO+ cells pooled with CCR7-negative TemRA cells. These receptor sequences come from a man aged 25 to 40 in good health.

In nucleotides, the CDR3 is TGCGCCAGCAGCTTGGAAGGGGCGGGGGCCAACGTCCTGACTTTC. This gives the protein CASSLEGAGANVLTF. V gene TRBV5-1 combines with J gene TRBJ2-6, with D perhaps TRBD1 (5 bases). Trimming took off 0 bases at V and 4 bases at J, with 8 bases between the two ends. This CDR3 spans 15 amino acids. Per germline, CDR1 SGHRS and CDR2 YFSETQ. The full variable domain, rest sourced from reference TRBV5-1 and TRBJ2-6, is KAGVTQTPRYLIKTRGQQVTLSCSPISGHRSVSWYQQTPGQGLQFLFEYFSETQRNKGNFPGRFSGRQFSNSRSEMNVSTLELGDSALYLCASSLEGAGANVLTFGAGSRLTVL.

This chain connects TRBV19 to TRBJ2-7, with D hard to call. The germline V gene has CDR1 LNHDA and CDR2 SQIVND (reference sequence). The V gene lost 9 bases and the J gene lost 3 bases, with 3 bases spanning the gap. CDR3 size: 9 residues. CDR3 bases: TGTGCCAGGTACTACGAGCAGTACTTC. Residues: CARYYEQYF.

The chain uses TRBV30 and TRBJ1-4; unclear D gene. The CDR3 is 13 residues long. CDR1 is GTSNPN, CDR2 SVGIG, per germline (reference sequence). V lost 2 bases to trimming and J lost 10 bases, with 14 bases between them. CDR3 in amino acids: CAWSREGSRKLFF. CDR3 in DNA: TGTGCCTGGAGTAGGGAGGGAAGTCGAAAACTGTTTTTT. Full variable domain (rest looked up from reference TRBV30 and TRBJ1-4): SQTIHQWPATLVQPVGSPLSLECTVEGTSNPNLYWYRQAAGRGLQLLFYSVGIGQISSEVPQNLSASRPQDRQFILSSKKLLLSDSGFYLCAWSREGSRKLFFGSGTQLSVL.

The chain couples TRBV19 to TRBJ2-1; the D gene is possibly TRBD2 (6 bases). From germline, CDR1 is LNHDA and CDR2 SQIVND (reference sequence). Trimming shortened V by 5 bases and J by 0 bases, and 8 bases separated the two germline ends. The CDR3 is 14 residues long. The CDR3 loop reads CASSLTSSYNEQFF. CDR3 sequence (DNA): TGTGCCAGTAGTCTGACTAGCTCCTACAATGAGCAGTTCTTC.

The rearrangement uses TRBV11-2 and TRBJ2-7, with D uncertain. This CDR3 has 14 residues. Germline values: CDR1 SGHAT, CDR2 FQNNGV. Trimming stripped 5 bases from V and 0 bases from J, with 11 bases between. The CDR3 reads CASSIPWASYEQYF. CDR3 coding DNA: TGTGCCAGCAGCATACCGTGGGCCTCCTACGAGCAGTACTTC.

V and J are TRBV6-5 and TRBJ1-5, with D possibly being TRBD1 (6 bases). V lost 5 bases and J 5 bases, leaving 13 bases between the germline ends. The CDR3 spans 14 residues. Germline V lookup: CDR1 MNHEY, CDR2 SVGAGI. CDR3 nucleotides: TGTGCCAGCAGTCACCATGCAGGGGATCAGCCCCAGCATTTT. Encoded protein: CASSHHAGDQPQHF.

The chain employs TRBV28 and TRBJ2-1; no definite D call. The CDR3 spans 15 residues. The V gene's germline CDR1 is MDHEN and CDR2 SYDVKM. With 6 bases removed from V and 0 bases from J, the gap between germline ends came to 12 bases. The CDR3 spells CASRQGGPSYNEQFF. The CDR3 DNA follows: TGTGCCAGCAGACAAGGCGGTCCCTCCTACAATGAGCAGTTCTTC.

The rearrangement joins TRBV16 to TRBJ2-7; tentatively, D is TRBD2 (5 bases). CDR1 is KGHSY, CDR2 FQNENV, per germline. The germline V and J ends were trimmed by 0 bases and 3 bases, with 6 bases remaining between them. The CDR3 has 13 residues. This CDR3 is CASSQSGVYEQYF. CDR3 DNA: TGTGCCAGCAGCCAATCCGGGGTCTACGAGCAGTACTTC.

This clone was counted a single time. The chain joins TRBV15 to TRBJ2-3, with D uncertain. This CDR3 region has 12 residues. Germline V gene data show CDR1 as LNHNV and CDR2 as YYDKDF (reference sequence). V was clipped by 8 bases and J by 6 bases, with 12 bases between them. For the CDR3, the DNA is TGTGCCACCGCCCCCGGATTTGATACGCAGTATTTT. It encodes CATAPGFDTQYF.

The rearrangement links TRBV5-6 to TRBJ2-3; perhaps TRBD2 as D (5 bases). The CDR3 extends over 16 amino acids. The germline V gene has CDR1 SGHDT and CDR2 YYEEEE. The V end lost 2 bases, the J end lost 2 bases, and 15 bases lay between the germline ends. The CDR3 protein is CASSLVGAPPTDTQYF. The CDR3 region has the DNA TGTGCCAGCAGCTTAGTGGGAGCACCACCCACAGATACGCAGTATTTT.